The clone carrying this T cell receptor (beta chain) was recorded many times. This specimen comes from a study of T cells in Graves' hyperthyroidism and ophthalmopathy. The V gene lost 0 bases and the J gene lost 4 bases, with 9 bases spanning the gap. In germline, CDR1 is SGHRS, CDR2 YFSETQ. CDR3 length: 14 amino acids. Researchers amplified the TCR beta CDR3 regions from RNA transcripts. First-round RT-PCR targeting the TCR CDR3 was performed with the HTBI primer set. TCRdb recomputed calls from the multiplex PCR reads with MiXCR, one row per CDR3 protein. The sample has around 190,000 distinct CDR3 sequences; 17% are singletons.

The chain combines TRBV5-1 with TRBJ2-3; D possibly uses TRBD1 or TRBD2 (5 bases each). This sequence was found in a woman in her forties or fifties with Graves' hyperthyroidism. Sequenced sample: blood. CDR3 sequence: CASSLGGTADTQYF. CDR3 nucleotide sequence: TGCGCCAGCAGCTTGGGGGGGACGGCAGATACGCAGTATTTT. The entire variable domain, with the rest obtained from reference TRBV5-1 and TRBJ2-3, is as follows: KAGVTQTPRYLIKTRGQQVTLSCSPISGHRSVSWYQQTPGQGLQFLFEYFSETQRNKGNFPGRFSGRQFSNSRSEMNVSTLELGDSALYLCASSLGGTADTQYFGPGTRLTVL.